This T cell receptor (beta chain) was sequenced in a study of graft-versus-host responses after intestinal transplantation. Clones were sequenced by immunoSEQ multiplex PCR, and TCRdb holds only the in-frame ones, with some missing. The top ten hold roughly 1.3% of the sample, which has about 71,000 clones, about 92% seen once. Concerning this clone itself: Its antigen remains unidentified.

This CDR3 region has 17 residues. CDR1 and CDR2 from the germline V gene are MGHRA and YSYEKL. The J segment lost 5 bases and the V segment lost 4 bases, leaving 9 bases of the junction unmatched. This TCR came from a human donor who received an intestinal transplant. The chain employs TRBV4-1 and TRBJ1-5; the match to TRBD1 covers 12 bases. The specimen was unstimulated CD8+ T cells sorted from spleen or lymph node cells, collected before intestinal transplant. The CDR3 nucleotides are TGCGCCAGCAGCCTTACTCCCGGGACAGGGGGCCATCAGCCCCAGCATTTT. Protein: CASSLTPGTGGHQPQHF.